These T cell receptor beta chains were read from a single sample in a study of preoperative IRX-2 immunotherapy in early breast cancer. Sequencing used immunoSEQ multiplex PCR; TCRdb keeps in-frame clones, though not all of them. This sample carries a few thousand clones, 80% of them seen once, and the ten largest clones take about 6%. Sequencing used tumor tissue, obtained before IRX-2 immunotherapy. The receptors come from a human donor with breast cancer. Both conserved end residues are part of each CDR3. Size is stated for part of the rows, as once, few or many counts, or as a class when the clone is expanded.

CDR3: CASSQATGVDYEQYF; size: -; V: TRBV1; J: TRBJ2-7
CDR3: CASSIVGGTGELFF; size: -; V: TRBV19; J: TRBJ2-2
CDR3: CASSFAPGRFYEQYF; size: -; V: TRBV6-8; J: TRBJ2-7
CDR3: CASSPYRDTEAFF; size: -; V: TRBV18; J: TRBJ1-1
CDR3: CASSWTSETVYEQYF; size: -; V: TRBV19; J: TRBJ2-7
CDR3: CASSFIPGDLNTEAFF; size: -; V: TRBV7-6; J: TRBJ1-1
CDR3: CASSPVLAGMSSEQYF; size: -; V: TRBV18; J: TRBJ2-7
CDR3: CASSPASTDTQYF; size: -; V: TRBV10-2; J: TRBJ2-3
CDR3: CASSSAVRAGSTDTQYF; size: -; V: TRBV5-1; J: TRBJ2-3
CDR3: CASSLIGGRTDTQYF; size: -; V: TRBV5-1; J: TRBJ2-3
CDR3: CASSYGQGGNIQYF; size: -; V: TRBV6-8; J: TRBJ2-4
CDR3: CASTIRGLNYGYTF; size: -; V: TRBV19; J: TRBJ1-2
CDR3: CASSVNRQNNSPLHF; size: -; V: TRBV6-8; J: TRBJ1-6
CDR3: CASSLSYRLSAEAFF; size: -; V: TRBV28; J: TRBJ1-1
CDR3: CAWSAGGATNEKLFF; size: large; V: TRBV30; J: TRBJ1-4
CDR3: CASIQGGGGNQPQHF; size: -; V: TRBV6-8; J: TRBJ1-5
CDR3: CASSLGPKQQGHNEKLFF; size: -; V: TRBV5-1; J: TRBJ1-4
CDR3: CASGETNPRLTPTGELFF; size: once; V: TRBV19; J: TRBJ2-2
CDR3: CASSVGLLGEQFF; size: large; V: TRBV6-8; J: TRBJ2-1
CDR3: CASSPDSGSYEQYF; size: -; V: TRBV7-7; J: TRBJ2-7
CDR3: CASSSTGAGNQPQHF; size: -; V: TRBV11-3; J: TRBJ1-5
CDR3: CATSTPASGSRHEQFF; size: -; V: TRBV15; J: TRBJ2-1
CDR3: CASSLSPPVNTEAFF; size: -; V: TRBV28; J: TRBJ1-1
CDR3: CASSLRTSGSSEQYF; size: -; V: TRBV11-3; J: TRBJ2-7
CDR3: CASSFKGGQNEKLFF; size: -; V: TRBV11-3; J: TRBJ1-4
CDR3: CASGGDYRSEQYF; size: -; V: TRBV6-8; J: TRBJ2-7
CDR3: CASSDTALTSGRAEQYF; size: once; V: TRBV18; J: TRBJ2-7
CDR3: CASSTTSRAGELFF; size: few; V: TRBV11-3; J: TRBJ2-2
CDR3: CASTVQGANIQYF; size: -; V: TRBV19; J: TRBJ2-4
CDR3: CSVGAATTYTGELFF; size: -; V: TRBV29-1; J: TRBJ2-2